One sample yielded the 16 T cell receptor beta chains listed below, sequenced in a study of T cell responses to AZD1222 COVID-19 vaccine. Repertoires were generated with immunoSEQ multiplex PCR, while TCRdb's copy carries only in-frame clones and drops some. The repertoire holds about 130,000 clones, with 90% as singletons. Sequenced here: peripheral blood, sampled on day 0 of AZD1222 vaccination. Receptors were obtained from an adult in good health.

V gene TRBV5-4 combines with J gene TRBJ1-3, with TRBD1 matching over 8 bases. Germline loops: CDR1 SGHNT, CDR2 YYREEE (reference sequence). CDR3 length equals 17 residues. The V and J ends lost 4 bases and 1 base, in that order; junction bases with no gene match: 10. The CDR3 protein is CASSPGQALESGNTIYF. The CDR3 nucleotides read TGTGCCAGCAGCCCGGGACAGGCCCTAGAATCTGGAAACACCATATATTTT.

This clone came up once. The chain joins TRBV28 to TRBJ2-6; the match to TRBD1 covers 7 bases. The CDR3 runs to 18 residues. V was clipped by 5 bases and J by 1 base; unmatched bases: 11. The V gene's germline CDR1 is MDHEN and CDR2 SYDVKM. This chain's CDR3 is CASSPTGAFGSGANVLTF. The DNA for the CDR3 is TGTGCCAGCAGTCCCACAGGGGCCTTTGGATCTGGGGCCAACGTCCTGACTTTC.

The chain links TRBV9 to TRBJ1-2; D remains unclear. This CDR3 is built from 15 residues. Between the trimmed V and J ends, which lost 0 bases and 4 bases, there was a span of 13 bases. Germline loops: CDR1 SGDLS, CDR2 YYNGEE. The CDR3 nucleotides read TGTGCCAGCAGCGTAGATGCAGGATATAGCTATGGCTACACCTTC. Encoded protein: CASSVDAGYSYGYTF.

This chain connects TRBV5-4 to TRBJ1-6; D might be TRBD1 (5 bases). The CDR3 is 16 residues long. V gave up 3 bases and J gave up 0 bases, with 10 bases separating them. In germline, CDR1 is SGHNT, CDR2 YYREEE (reference sequence). As DNA, the CDR3 is TGTGCCAGCAGCTCCGCTGGGGGCTCCTATAATTCACCCCTCCACTTT. Its protein product is CASSSAGGSYNSPLHF.

V is TRBV10-3 and J is TRBJ1-5, with TRBD1 identical over 7 bases. V gave up 2 bases and J gave up 0 bases; unmatched junction bases: 4. Germline CDR1 is ENHRY and CDR2 is SYGVKD. This CDR3 contains 16 residues. The DNA of the CDR3 is TGTGCCATCAGTGAGACACAGGGGTATAGCAATCAGCCCCAGCATTTT. It encodes CAISETQGYSNQPQHF.

J is TRBJ1-4 and V is TRBV28; D possibly corresponds to TRBD1 (6 bases). The V gene lost 6 bases and the J gene lost 12 bases, with 20 bases spanning the gap. Germline CDR1 and CDR2: MDHEN and SYDVKM. The CDR3 runs to 14 residues. In nucleotides, the CDR3 is TGTGCCAGCAGCCAAACTACAGGGAAGGGTCAACTGTTTTTT. Translated, it gives CASSQTTGKGQLFF. Supplemented by reference TRBV28 and TRBJ1-4, the full variable domain reads DVKVTQSSRYLVKRTGEKVFLECVQDMDHENMFWYRQDPGLGLRLIYFSYDVKMKEKGDIPEGYSVSREKKERFSLILESASTNQTSMYLCASSQTTGKGQLFFGSGTQLSVL.

This clone was counted a single time. The junction and the germline gene differ at one end; a read error may be behind it. The chain combines TRBV24-1 with TRBJ1-5; D possibly corresponds to TRBD1 (6 bases). The CDR3 covers 15 residues. Germline V gives CDR1 KGHDR, CDR2 SFDVKD. CDR3 protein: CATGDPTGSNQPQHF. The CDR3 DNA is TGTGCCACCGGTGATCCCACAGGGAGCAATCAGCCCCAGCATTTT.

The chain uses TRBV2 and TRBJ2-2; D remains ambiguous. V was cut by 4 bases and J by 0 bases, with 12 bases left in between. Germline-derived CDR1 and CDR2 are SNHLY and FYNNEI. The CDR3 is 16 residues long. This CDR3 is CASSVRVITNTGELFF. The CDR3 nucleotides are TGTGCCAGCAGTGTCCGGGTTATAACGAACACCGGGGAGCTGTTTTTT.

The chain links TRBV28 to TRBJ1-1, with unresolved D. The V gene's germline CDR1 is MDHEN and CDR2 SYDVKM. Trimming left V 7 bases short and J 2 bases short, with 20 bases between. This CDR3 has 16 residues. CDR3 sequence: CASISEIAQLNTEAFF. The DNA of the CDR3 is TGTGCCAGCATCTCGGAGATAGCCCAACTCAACACTGAAGCTTTCTTT.

J is TRBJ2-7 and V is TRBV5-1; possibly TRBD2 for D (6 bases). CDR3 size: 15 residues. Trimming removed 7 bases from V and 5 bases from J, with 22 bases in between. The germline CDR1 and CDR2 sequences are SGHRS and YFSETQ. CDR3 residues: CASFLGLKTSDEQYF. In DNA form, the CDR3 reads TGCGCCAGCTTCCTGGGACTCAAAACGAGCGACGAGCAGTACTTC.

This chain connects TRBV10-2 to TRBJ2-3, with D hard to call. The V gene's germline CDR1 is WSHSY and CDR2 SAAADI. The V gene lost 4 bases and the J gene lost 4 bases, with 12 bases spanning the gap. This CDR3 comprises 14 residues. CDR3 amino acids: CASSGSSPADTQYF. The CDR3 DNA is TGCGCCAGCAGTGGCTCGAGTCCAGCAGATACGCAGTATTTT.

The rearrangement links TRBV7-3 to TRBJ2-1; 8 nucleotides match TRBD2. Losses at the gene ends were 8 bases for V and 7 bases for J; bases not matched to a gene: 4. The V gene's germline CDR1 is SGHTA and CDR2 FQGTGA. There are 12 residues in the CDR3. The CDR3 nucleotides read TGTGCCAGCGGGGTAGCGGGGAATGAGCAGTTCTTC. Its protein is CASGVAGNEQFF.

J is TRBJ1-5 and V is TRBV28, with D uncertain. V lost 5 bases, J lost 5 bases, and 16 bases lay in between. The CDR3 contains 15 residues. Germline V CDR1 and CDR2: MDHEN, SYDVKM. The CDR3 region is CASSELGSLYQPQHF. CDR3 coding DNA: TGTGCCAGCAGTGAATTAGGTTCTTTGTATCAGCCCCAGCATTTT.

The rearrangement links TRBV18 to TRBJ1-1; D gene uncertain. The length of the CDR3 is 12 residues. Trimming removed 3 bases at V and 7 bases at J, with 9 bases between. Per germline, CDR1 KGHSH and CDR2 LQKENI. The CDR3 sequence is CASSPLGYEAFF. In nucleotides, the CDR3 is TGTGCCAGCTCACCTTTAGGGTATGAAGCTTTCTTT.

This clone was recorded only once. J is TRBJ1-3 and V is TRBV30; D is unresolved. The CDR3 is 11 residues long. CDR1 is GTSNPN and CDR2 is SVGIG in the germline V gene (reference sequence). V shed 8 bases and J shed 1 base, with 6 bases lying between them. Here the CDR3 DNA reads TGTGCCGGAGGATCTGGAAACACCATATATTTT. Protein: CAGGSGNTIYF.

The genes are TRBV28 and TRBJ1-4; possibly TRBD1 for D (5 bases). The V gene lost 6 bases and the J gene lost 5 bases, with 13 bases spanning the gap. CDR3 length: 14 residues. Per the germline V gene, CDR1 is MDHEN and CDR2 is SYDVKM. The CDR3 loop reads CASRRDGRNEKLFF. The CDR3 DNA sequence: TGTGCCAGCAGAAGGGACGGAAGGAATGAAAAACTGTTTTTT.